This T cell receptor beta chain emerged from a study of OX40 agonist ivuxolimab in advanced cancers. Per germline, CDR1 SGHAT and CDR2 FQNNGV. The CDR3 is 14 amino acids. Deletions cut 5 bases from V and 3 bases from J, with 13 bases between. Clones were sequenced by immunoSEQ multiplex PCR, and TCRdb holds only the in-frame ones, with some missing. The sample lists roughly 67,000 clones; around 92% were seen once. The source material was CD4+ or CD8+ T cells sorted from blood, sampled in a trial of the OX40 agonist ivuxolimab. This TCR came from an adult with an advanced solid tumor such as melanoma, head and neck, liver or kidney cancer. The rearrangement uses TRBV11-2 and TRBJ1-1; a possible D gene is TRBD1 (6 bases). The chain's CDR3 is CASSPGDGDTEAFF. DNA of the CDR3: TGTGCCAGCAGCCCAGGGGACGGCGACACTGAAGCTTTCTTT.